This entry is about one T cell receptor (beta chain). In this sample, this clone turned up a few times. No antigen is known for it. The input lacks base qualities; no much larger clone sits a single base away. This sample was included in a study of blood T cell repertoires in COVID-19 (TCRdb year 2020). At the level of the whole study: Collaborator samples came from the United States, Italy and Spain and covered acute and convalescent phases of COVID-19. The prospective study material was composed of cDNA or gDNA derived from T cells, B-cell-depleted T cells, or PBMCs. Subjects who had been exposed to COVID-19, were actively infected with it, or had recovered from it provided the deeply sampled blood TCRbeta repertoires that made up the dataset. A freely available public database, intended as a resource for researchers studying the immune response to SARS-CoV-2, is where the repertoires were released. Samples came from the ongoing ImmuneRACE study (first 160 participants) plus 1,254 subjects from 6 global collaborators. A de-identified subject ID, COVID-19 status, age in years and sex were almost always included in the sample metadata. Where available, HLA class I and class II types were taken from metadata supplied by the sample provider and were not determined by assay-based typing. Broad study findings and their caveats: The quantity of clinical and demographic metadata differed by source and by participant and was supplied without curation.

TCRbeta CDR3 regions were amplified from genomic DNA by means of the immunoSEQ Assay, a bias-controlled multiplex PCR. On the authors' methods: The number of nucleated cells in each sample was estimated by amplification of reference gene primers within the assay. Sequence reads were collapsed and filtered to measure the absolute abundance of every unique TCRbeta CDR3 rearrangement. For each sample, productive Simpson clonality was calculated by taking the square root of Simpson's diversity index across productive rearrangements. Held by TCRdb, this immuneACCESS table contains in-frame sequences only and omits some clones. Under half of the omission traces to an unresolved V gene where checked; the cause of the rest is unknown. The V and J calls and the clone size are those of that table, but D and trimming were determined from the DNA. The table for this sample lists 97,000 or so clones; more than 85% of them were counted only once. 4.2% of the sample comes from the top ten.

Sequences GTSNPN (CDR1) and SVGIG (CDR2) are obtained from the germline V gene (reference sequence). At the junction V is shortened by 2 bases and J by 2 bases; bases outside the gene matches: 2. Inclusive of the bounding cysteine and phenylalanine, the CDR3 is 13 residues long. Of the read, only the CDR3 DNA is kept; its 39 bases are in frame from base 1. Whole blood was collected in K2EDTA tubes by collaborating institutions according to the institutions' own protocols. Collaborator samples were shipped for TCRbeta analysis as frozen whole blood, isolated PBMCs, or DNA extracted from either sample type.

This receptor chain uses TRBV30 and TRBJ1-2; 7 bases in the middle match TRBD1. The origin of this receptor is a man between 18 and 35 years old with acute or convalescent COVID-19. Material for sequencing was peripheral blood. The CDR3 loop reads CAWSSGQNYGYTF. The DNA reads TGTGCCTGGAGTTCGGGACAGAACTATGGCTACACCTTC. The full variable domain, completed from the reference TRBV30 and TRBJ1-2 proteins outside the CDR3, reads SQTIHQWPATLVQPVGSPLSLECTVEGTSNPNLYWYRQAAGRGLQLLFYSVGIGQISSEVPQNLSASRPQDRQFILSSKKLLLSDSGFYLCAWSSGQNYGYTFGSGTRLTVV.